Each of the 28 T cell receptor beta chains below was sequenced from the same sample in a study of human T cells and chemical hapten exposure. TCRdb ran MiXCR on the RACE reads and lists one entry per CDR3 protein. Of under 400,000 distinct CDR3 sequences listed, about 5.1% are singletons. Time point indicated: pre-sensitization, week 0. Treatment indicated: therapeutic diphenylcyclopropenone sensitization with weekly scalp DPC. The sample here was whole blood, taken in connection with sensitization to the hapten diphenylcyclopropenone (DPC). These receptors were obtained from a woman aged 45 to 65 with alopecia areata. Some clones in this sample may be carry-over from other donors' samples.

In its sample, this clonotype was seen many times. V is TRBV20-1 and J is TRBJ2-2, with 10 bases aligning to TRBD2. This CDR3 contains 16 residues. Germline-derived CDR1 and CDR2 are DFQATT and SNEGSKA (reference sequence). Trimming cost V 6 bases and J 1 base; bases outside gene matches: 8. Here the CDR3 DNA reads TGCAGTGCCAAGGCTAGCGGGAGTGTGAACACCGGGGAGCTGTTTTTT. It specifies CSAKASGSVNTGELFF.

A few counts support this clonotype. The CDR3 spells CASTSGQVDAEAFF. The CDR3 DNA reads as TGTGCCAGCACTTCAGGACAGGTCGACGCTGAAGCTTTCTTT. The chain couples TRBV6-5 to TRBJ1-1; 7 nucleotides line up with TRBD1. The CDR3 sequence is 14 residues long. Trimming cost V 7 bases and J 6 bases; bases outside gene matches: 11. Germline V gene data show CDR1 as MNHEY and CDR2 as SVGAGI.

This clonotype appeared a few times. CDR3: CAISAQGTIPYEQYF. For the CDR3, the DNA is TGTGCCATCAGTGCCCAAGGGACTATACCCTACGAGCAGTACTTC. V usage is TRBV10-3 and J usage is TRBJ2-7, with 7 bases lining up with TRBD2. V lost 4 bases to trimming and J lost 2 bases; unmatched junction nucleotides: 8. CDR1 ENHRY and CDR2 SYGVKD come from the germline V gene. This CDR3 contains 15 residues.

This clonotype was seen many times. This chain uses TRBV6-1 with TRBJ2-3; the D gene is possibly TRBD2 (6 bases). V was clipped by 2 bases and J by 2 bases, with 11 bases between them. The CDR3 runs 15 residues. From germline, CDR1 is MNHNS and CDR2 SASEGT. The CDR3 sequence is CASSERDFPTDTQYF. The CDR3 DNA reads TGTGCCAGCAGTGAACGGGACTTCCCCACAGATACGCAGTATTTT.

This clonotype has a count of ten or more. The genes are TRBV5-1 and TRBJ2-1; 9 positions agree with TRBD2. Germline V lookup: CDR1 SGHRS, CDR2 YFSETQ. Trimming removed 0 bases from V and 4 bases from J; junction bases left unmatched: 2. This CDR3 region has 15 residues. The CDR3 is CASSLASGGYNEQFF. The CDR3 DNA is TGCGCCAGCAGCTTGGCCAGCGGGGGGTACAATGAGCAGTTCTTC.

In DNA form, the CDR3 reads TGTGCCACGGAGAATGGACTCATGAACACTGAAGCTTTCTTT. Protein sequence: CATENGLMNTEAFF. The chain couples TRBV21-1 to TRBJ1-1. TRBV21-1 is reported as a pseudogene. The CDR3 covers 14 residues.

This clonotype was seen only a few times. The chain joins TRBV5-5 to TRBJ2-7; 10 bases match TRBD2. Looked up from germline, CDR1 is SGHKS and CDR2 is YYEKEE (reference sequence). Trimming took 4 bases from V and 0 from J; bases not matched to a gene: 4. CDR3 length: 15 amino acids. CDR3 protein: CASSPGTSASYEQYF. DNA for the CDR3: TGTGCCAGCAGCCCCGGGACTAGCGCCTCCTACGAGCAGTACTTC.

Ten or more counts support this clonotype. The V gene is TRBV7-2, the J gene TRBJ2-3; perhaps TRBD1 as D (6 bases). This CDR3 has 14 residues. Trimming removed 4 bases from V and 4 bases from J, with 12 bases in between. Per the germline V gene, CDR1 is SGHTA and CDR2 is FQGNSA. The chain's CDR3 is CASSSQGSADTQYF. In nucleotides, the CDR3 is TGTGCCAGCAGCTCTCAGGGGTCGGCAGATACGCAGTATTTT.

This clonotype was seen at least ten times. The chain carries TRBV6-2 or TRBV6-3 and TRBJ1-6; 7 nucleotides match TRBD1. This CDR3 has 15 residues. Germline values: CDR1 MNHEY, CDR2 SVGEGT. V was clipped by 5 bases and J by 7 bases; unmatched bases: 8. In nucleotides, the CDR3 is TGTGCCAGCAGTCCTGGGACAGCAAAGAATTCACCCCTCCACTTT. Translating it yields CASSPGTAKNSPLHF.

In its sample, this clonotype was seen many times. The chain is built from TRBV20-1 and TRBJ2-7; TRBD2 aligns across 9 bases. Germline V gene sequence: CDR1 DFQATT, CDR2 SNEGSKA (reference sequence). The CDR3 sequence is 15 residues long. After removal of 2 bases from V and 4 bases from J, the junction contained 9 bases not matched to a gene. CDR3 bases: TGCAGTGCTAGACTGCCGACTAGCGGACCTTACGAGCAGTACTTC. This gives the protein CSARLPTSGPYEQYF.

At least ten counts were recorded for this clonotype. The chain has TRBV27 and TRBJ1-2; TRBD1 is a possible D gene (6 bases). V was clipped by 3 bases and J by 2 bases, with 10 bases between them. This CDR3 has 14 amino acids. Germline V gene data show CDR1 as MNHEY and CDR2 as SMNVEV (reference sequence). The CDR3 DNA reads TGTGCCAGCAGTTTCGGGCAGGGGAACTATGGCTACACCTTC. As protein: CASSFGQGNYGYTF.

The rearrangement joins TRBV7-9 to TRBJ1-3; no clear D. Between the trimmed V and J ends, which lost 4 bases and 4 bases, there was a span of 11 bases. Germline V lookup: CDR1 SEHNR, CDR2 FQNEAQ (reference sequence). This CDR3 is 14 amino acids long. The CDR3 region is CASSSNAAGNTIYF. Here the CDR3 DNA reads TGTGCCAGCAGCTCAAACGCGGCGGGAAACACCATATATTTT.

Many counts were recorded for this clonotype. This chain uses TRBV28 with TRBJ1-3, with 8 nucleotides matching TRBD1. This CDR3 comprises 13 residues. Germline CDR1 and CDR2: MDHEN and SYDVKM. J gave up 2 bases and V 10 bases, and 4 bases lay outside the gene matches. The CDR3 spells CATQTGAGNTIYF. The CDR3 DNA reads TGTGCCACCCAGACAGGGGCTGGAAACACCATATATTTT.

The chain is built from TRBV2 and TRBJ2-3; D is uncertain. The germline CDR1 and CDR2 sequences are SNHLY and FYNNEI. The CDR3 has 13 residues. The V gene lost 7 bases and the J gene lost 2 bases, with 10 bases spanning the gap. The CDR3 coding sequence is TGTGCCAGCAACTCCCCGTTCACAGATACGCAGTATTTT. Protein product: CASNSPFTDTQYF. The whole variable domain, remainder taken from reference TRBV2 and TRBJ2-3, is EPEVTQTPSHQVTQMGQEVILRCVPISNHLYFYWYRQILGQKVEFLVSFYNNEISEKSEIFDDQFSVERPDGSNFTLKIRSTKLEDSAMYFCASNSPFTDTQYFGPGTRLTVL.

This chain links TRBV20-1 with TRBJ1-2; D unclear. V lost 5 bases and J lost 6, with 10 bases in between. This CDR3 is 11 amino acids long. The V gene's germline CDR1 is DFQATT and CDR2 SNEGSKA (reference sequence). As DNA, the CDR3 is TGCAGTGCTCCCCGAGAGGATGGCTACACCTTC. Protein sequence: CSAPREDGYTF.

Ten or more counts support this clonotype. The CDR3 DNA sequence: TGTGCCAGCAGCTCCCGACTAGCGGTTCAAGAGACCCAGTACTTC. It is translated as CASSSRLAVQETQYF. This chain uses TRBV11-2 with TRBJ2-5; 9 bases match TRBD2. Germline V gives CDR1 SGHAT, CDR2 FQNNGV. CDR3 length: 15 amino acids. J lost 2 bases, V lost 4 bases, and 5 bases had no gene match.

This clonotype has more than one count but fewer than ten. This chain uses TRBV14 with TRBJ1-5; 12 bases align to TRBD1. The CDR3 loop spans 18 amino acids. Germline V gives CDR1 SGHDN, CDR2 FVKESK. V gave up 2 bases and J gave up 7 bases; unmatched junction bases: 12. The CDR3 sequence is CASSQKPPGQGARQPQHF. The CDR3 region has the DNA TGTGCCAGCAGCCAAAAACCCCCGGGACAGGGGGCGCGACAGCCCCAGCATTTT.

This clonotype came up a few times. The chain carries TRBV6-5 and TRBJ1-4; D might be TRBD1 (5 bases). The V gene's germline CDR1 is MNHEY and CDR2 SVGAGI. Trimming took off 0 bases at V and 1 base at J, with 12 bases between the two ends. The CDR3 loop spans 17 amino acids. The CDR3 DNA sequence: TGTGCCAGCAGTTACTCGAAGTTTCAGGGAACTAATGAAAAACTGTTTTTT. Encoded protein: CASSYSKFQGTNEKLFF.

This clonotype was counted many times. Here the CDR3 reads CASSLTGAGANVLTF. As DNA, the CDR3 is TGCGCCAGCAGCTTGACGGGGGCTGGGGCCAACGTCCTGACTTTC. The gene calls are TRBV5-1 and TRBJ2-6; tentatively, D is TRBD2 (6 bases). The V end was cut by 1 base, the J end by 2 bases, with 7 bases between. Germline CDR1 is SGHRS and CDR2 is YFSETQ. The CDR3 extends over 15 amino acids.

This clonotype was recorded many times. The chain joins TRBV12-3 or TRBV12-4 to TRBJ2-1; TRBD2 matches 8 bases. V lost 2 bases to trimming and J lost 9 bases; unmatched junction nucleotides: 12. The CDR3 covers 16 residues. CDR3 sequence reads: CASSLTSGLGWAEQFF. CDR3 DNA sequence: TGTGCCAGCAGTTTAACCTCGGGACTAGGATGGGCTGAGCAGTTCTTC.

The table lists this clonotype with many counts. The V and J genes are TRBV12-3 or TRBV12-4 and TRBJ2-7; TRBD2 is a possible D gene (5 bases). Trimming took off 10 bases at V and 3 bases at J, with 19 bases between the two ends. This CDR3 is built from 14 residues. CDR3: CATSRGGQYYEQYF. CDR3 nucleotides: TGTGCCACTTCCCGAGGCGGGCAGTACTACGAGCAGTACTTC.

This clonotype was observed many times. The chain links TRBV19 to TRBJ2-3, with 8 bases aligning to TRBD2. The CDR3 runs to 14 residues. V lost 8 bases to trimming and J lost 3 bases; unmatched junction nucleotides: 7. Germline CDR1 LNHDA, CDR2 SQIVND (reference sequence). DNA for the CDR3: TGTGCCAGTGGATCGGGAGGGGGGACAGATACGCAGTATTTT. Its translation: CASGSGGGTDTQYF.

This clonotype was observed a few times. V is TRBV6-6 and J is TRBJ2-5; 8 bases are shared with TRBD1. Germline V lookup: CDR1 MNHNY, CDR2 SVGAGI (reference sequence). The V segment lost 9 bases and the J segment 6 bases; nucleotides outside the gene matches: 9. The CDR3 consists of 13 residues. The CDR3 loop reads CASSPGQGQTQYF. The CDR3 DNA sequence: TGTGCCAGTAGCCCTGGACAGGGACAGACCCAGTACTTC.

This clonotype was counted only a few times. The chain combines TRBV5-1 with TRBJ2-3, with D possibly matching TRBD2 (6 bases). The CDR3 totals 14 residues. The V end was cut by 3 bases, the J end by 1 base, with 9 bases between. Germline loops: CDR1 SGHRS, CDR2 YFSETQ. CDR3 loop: CASSSGDGTDTQYF. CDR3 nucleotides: TGCGCCAGCAGCTCGGGAGACGGCACAGATACGCAGTATTTT.

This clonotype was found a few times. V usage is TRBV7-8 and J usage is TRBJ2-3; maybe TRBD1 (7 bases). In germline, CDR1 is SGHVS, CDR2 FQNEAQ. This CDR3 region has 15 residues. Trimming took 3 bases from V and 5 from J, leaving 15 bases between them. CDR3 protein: CASSFSRGRGDTQYF. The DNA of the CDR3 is TGTGCCAGCAGCTTTTCTAGGGGGCGGGGAGATACGCAGTATTTT.

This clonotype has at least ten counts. This CDR3 reads CASSLDSGSGNTIYF. As DNA, the CDR3 is TGTGCCAGCAGCTTGGATTCCGGCTCTGGAAACACCATATATTTT. This chain connects TRBV5-4 to TRBJ1-3; D is unresolved. In germline, CDR1 is SGHNT, CDR2 YYREEE (reference sequence). The CDR3 is 15 amino acids. The V end was cut by 0 bases, the J end by 0 bases, with 7 bases between.

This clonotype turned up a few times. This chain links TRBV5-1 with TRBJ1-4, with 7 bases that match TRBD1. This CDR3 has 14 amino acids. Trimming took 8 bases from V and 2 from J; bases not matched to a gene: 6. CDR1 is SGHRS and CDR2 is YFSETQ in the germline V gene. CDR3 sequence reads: CASWTGNTNEKLFF. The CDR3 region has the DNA TGCGCCAGTTGGACAGGCAATACTAATGAAAAACTGTTTTTT.

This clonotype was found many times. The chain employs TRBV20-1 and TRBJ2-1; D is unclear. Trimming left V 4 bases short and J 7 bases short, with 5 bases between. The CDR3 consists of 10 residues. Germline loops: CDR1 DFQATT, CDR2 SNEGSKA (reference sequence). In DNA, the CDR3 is TGCAGTGCTACCGGAAATGAGCAGTTCTTC. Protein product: CSATGNEQFF.